These 20 T cell receptor beta chains were all obtained from the same sample, sequenced in a study of cytomegalovirus exposure and HLA in healthy donors. Both 60 Vbeta primers and 13 Jbeta primers went into the PCR. Clones were read by immunoSEQ multiplex PCR, and TCRdb kept only the in-frame ones, dropping some. The sample consists of more than 80,000 clones, roughly nine tenths of them appearing once. The sample was PBMCs. These receptors all stem from a man aged 25 to 40 in good health and CMV-seropositive.

This chain connects TRBV25-1 to TRBJ2-7, with 9 bases that match TRBD1. Germline V lookup: CDR1 MGHDK, CDR2 SYGVNS. Germline trimming cut 0 bases from V and 0 bases from J; bases unmatched to any gene: 6. The CDR3 has 17 amino acids. DNA of the CDR3: TGTGCCAGCAGTGAATATACCCGGACAGGGGTCTCCTACGAGCAGTACTTC. As protein: CASSEYTRTGVSYEQYF.

The chain employs TRBV21-1 and TRBJ2-7; the table's D call, TRBD1, was not checked against the DNA. TRBV21-1 has pseudogene status. The CDR3 totals 15 residues. The CDR3 protein is CASSLRDSTLYEQYF. The CDR3 bases are TGTGCCAGCAGCCTCCGGGACAGCACCCTCTACGAGCAGTACTTC.

This rearrangement joins TRBV14 to TRBJ1-1; 8 bases fit TRBD1. CDR3 length: 16 amino acids. The V and J ends lost 0 bases and 4 bases, in that order; junction bases with no gene match: 7. Germline loops: CDR1 SGHDN, CDR2 FVKESK. The DNA for the CDR3 is TGTGCCAGCAGCCAAGACGTTCGGACAGGGAGCACTGAAGCTTTCTTT. Protein sequence: CASSQDVRTGSTEAFF.

This rearrangement joins TRBV6-1 to TRBJ1-2; 7 bases map to TRBD1. V shed 4 bases and J 4 bases; nucleotides not matched to a gene: 9. This CDR3 is built from 15 residues. The germline CDR1 and CDR2 sequences are MNHNS and SASEGT. CDR3 DNA: TGTGCCAGCAGTGCCTTGGACAGGCTCCTCTATGGCTACACCTTC. It is translated as CASSALDRLLYGYTF.

This sequence joins TRBV28 and TRBJ2-7; weak D call: TRBD2 (5 bases). The ends were cut back, 8 bases at V and 2 bases at J, with 16 bases in the middle. Germline CDR1 MDHEN, CDR2 SYDVKM. The CDR3 extends over 14 amino acids. The CDR3 region is CASLPPGSAYEQYF. CDR3 nucleotides: TGTGCCAGCCTACCCCCGGGGAGCGCCTACGAGCAGTACTTC. The variable domain in full, with the rest retrieved from reference TRBV28 and TRBJ2-7, is DVKVTQSSRYLVKRTGEKVFLECVQDMDHENMFWYRQDPGLGLRLIYFSYDVKMKEKGDIPEGYSVSREKKERFSLILESASTNQTSMYLCASLPPGSAYEQYFGPGTRLTVT.

This sequence joins TRBV7-6 and TRBJ1-4, with TRBD1 identical over 8 bases. The CDR3 runs to 14 residues. CDR1 and CDR2 from the germline V gene are SGHVS and FNYEAQ. V trimming: 5 bases; J trimming: 4 bases; junction bases outside the gene matches: 3. CDR3 nucleotides: TGTGCCAGCAGCCCCGGACAGGGTAATGAAAAACTGTTTTTT. Translation gives CASSPGQGNEKLFF.

CDR3 nucleotide sequence: TGCGCCAGCAGCGGGCCATTAAACATGAGCACTGAAGCTTTCTTT. Its translation: CASSGPLNMSTEAFF. V is TRBV5-1 and J is TRBJ1-1; D is unclear. Trimming left V 4 bases short and J 4 bases short, with 17 bases between. The length of the CDR3 is 15 residues. The germline V gene has CDR1 SGHRS and CDR2 YFSETQ.

This clone was seen once. The J gene is TRBJ2-1, the V gene TRBV5-1; 10 bases align to TRBD2. The V and J ends lost 6 bases and 4 bases, in that order; junction bases with no gene match: 10. CDR1 and CDR2 from the germline V gene are SGHRS and YFSETQ. The CDR3 loop spans 16 amino acids. CDR3 DNA: TGCGCCAGCATTATCGGACTAGCGGAAAATTACAATGAGCAGTTCTTC. Its translation: CASIIGLAENYNEQFF.

The rearrangement uses TRBV19 and TRBJ1-4, with a weak D call TRBD1 (6 bases). Trimming removed 3 bases at V and 10 bases at J, with 12 bases between. Germline CDR1 is LNHDA and CDR2 is SQIVND (reference sequence). CDR3 length equals 13 residues. CDR3 loop: CASSILQGGKLFF. The CDR3 coding sequence is TGTGCCAGTAGTATCCTACAGGGTGGAAAACTGTTTTTT.

The chain employs TRBV5-1 and TRBJ1-5, with D unresolved. The V and J ends lost 0 bases and 10 bases respectively, with 11 bases between them. Germline V gene lookup returns CDR1 SGHRS and CDR2 YFSETQ. The length of the CDR3 is 13 residues. CDR3 DNA: TGCGCCAGCAGCTTGGCCGGGATCCCACCCCAGCATTTT. The encoded protein is CASSLAGIPPQHF.

This clone occurred once. This sequence joins TRBV6-5 and TRBJ2-7, with D unresolved. In germline, CDR1 is MNHEY, CDR2 SVGAGI. The CDR3 loop spans 15 amino acids. V was trimmed by 1 base and J by 6 bases, leaving 16 bases between them. The CDR3 bases are TGTGCCAGCAGTTACTTTAGAGGTAGCACCTCCGAGCAGTACTTC. It yields the protein CASSYFRGSTSEQYF.

This chain uses TRBV5-4 with TRBJ2-7; TRBD1 is a possible D gene (6 bases). The CDR3 extends over 17 amino acids. V shed 0 bases and J shed 3 bases, with 19 bases lying between them. CDR1 and CDR2 (germline): SGHNT, YYREEE (reference sequence). The DNA of the CDR3 is TGTGCCAGCAGCTTGGGCACAGGGAGATATTCTTACTACGAGCAGTACTTC. Translation gives CASSLGTGRYSYYEQYF.

The V call is TRBV5-1, the J call TRBJ2-7; the match to TRBD2 covers 12 bases. The CDR3 totals 15 residues. CDR1 and CDR2 from the germline V gene are SGHRS and YFSETQ. Germline trimming cut 0 bases from V and 6 bases from J; bases unmatched to any gene: 4. CDR3 nucleotide sequence: TGCGCCAGCAGCTTGGCGGTGACTAGCGGGAGCGAGCAGTACTTC. Protein product: CASSLAVTSGSEQYF.

The rearrangement uses TRBV30 and TRBJ2-7, with D possibly TRBD2 on 5 matching bases. The ends were cut back, 2 bases at V and 0 bases at J, with 8 bases in the middle. This CDR3 is 13 amino acids long. In germline, CDR1 is GTSNPN, CDR2 SVGIG (reference sequence). The DNA for the CDR3 is TGTGCCTGGAGTTTAGGGAGCTCCTACGAGCAGTACTTC. Translating it yields CAWSLGSSYEQYF.

Only a few counts were recorded for this clone. V is TRBV25-1 and J is TRBJ2-5, with 10 bases aligning to TRBD2. The V gene's germline CDR1 is MGHDK and CDR2 SYGVNS. This CDR3 spans 15 amino acids. Trimming removed 7 bases from V and 6 bases from J; junction bases left unmatched: 11. The CDR3 region has the DNA TGTGCCAGCATCGGAAAGACTAGCGGGTTGAAGACCCAGTACTTC. This translates into CASIGKTSGLKTQYF.

The genes are TRBV7-8 and TRBJ1-2, with 11 bases matching TRBD1. J lost 8 bases, V lost 5 bases, and 10 bases had no gene match. CDR3 length equals 15 residues. Looked up from germline, CDR1 is SGHVS and CDR2 is FQNEAQ. For the CDR3, the DNA is TGTGCCAGCAGCCGAGAACATGGGACAGGGGGGGGCTACACCTTC. Its protein product is CASSREHGTGGGYTF.

The CDR3 coding sequence is TGCGCCAGCAGCCGATCTAGCGGCCAGGGTGGTACGCAGTATTTT. Encoded protein: CASSRSSGQGGTQYF. The chain links TRBV5-1 to TRBJ2-3, with TRBD2 matching 7 bases. The CDR3 sequence is 15 residues long. In germline, CDR1 is SGHRS, CDR2 YFSETQ. The ends lost 4 bases at V and 8 bases at J; junction bases unmatched: 13.

V gene TRBV27 combines with J gene TRBJ2-3; 8 positions match TRBD1. The V segment lost 6 bases and the J segment 3 bases; nucleotides outside the gene matches: 8. The CDR3 is 15 residues long. Germline V gives CDR1 MNHEY, CDR2 SMNVEV (reference sequence). CDR3 in amino acids: CASRRTGLGTDTQYF. As DNA, the CDR3 is TGTGCCAGCAGAAGGACAGGGTTGGGAACAGATACGCAGTATTTT.

The CDR3 is CAWSGTSGRALGHEQYF. CDR3 DNA sequence: TGTGCCTGGAGTGGGACTAGCGGGAGGGCCCTTGGCCACGAGCAGTACTTC. The rearrangement links TRBV30 to TRBJ2-7, with TRBD2 identical over 15 bases. The trim removed 1 base at V and 5 bases at J, leaving 9 bases unmatched. From germline, CDR1 is GTSNPN and CDR2 SVGIG (reference sequence). CDR3 length: 17 amino acids.

This chain joins TRBV27 and TRBJ2-7; D not resolved. CDR1 is MNHEY, CDR2 SMNVEV, per germline (reference sequence). This CDR3 comprises 14 residues. Deletions cut 3 bases from V and 0 bases from J, with 9 bases between. The CDR3 sequence is CASSFRVSSYEQYF. The CDR3 nucleotides are TGTGCCAGCAGTTTCCGGGTAAGCTCCTACGAGCAGTACTTC.